This T cell receptor (beta chain) was recovered during a study of Graves' ophthalmopathy and Graves' hyperthyroidism. This clonotype was detected many times. Stable hyperthyroidism meant no ophthalmopathy within 18 months of follow-up. Patients newly diagnosed with hyperthyroidism, under 2 months' duration, were aged 18 to 65, the study reports. Other autoimmune diseases, uncontrolled infections, pregnancy or lactation excluded patients from enrollment. RNA transcripts served as template for amplifying TCR beta CDR3 sequences. HTBI-primed first-round RT-PCR preceded second-round multiplex PCR. TCRdb re-called the multiplex PCR reads with MiXCR, one entry per CDR3 protein. Of some 410,000 distinct CDR3 sequences in the sample, about 21% are singletons; the top ten hold around 3.1%. Sequencing was done on a sample of peripheral blood. This clonotype was obtained from a young woman with stable Graves' hyperthyroidism.

The CDR3 sequence: CSAIRLSSSGYTF. For the CDR3, the DNA is TGCAGTGCTATTCGCTTGTCCTCAAGTGGCTACACCTTC. The J gene is TRBJ1-2, the V gene TRBV20-1; D gene unclear. V gave up 4 bases and J gave up 7 bases, with 16 bases separating them. CDR1 DFQATT and CDR2 SNEGSKA come from the germline V gene (reference sequence). This CDR3 spans 13 amino acids.